These 10 T cell receptor beta chains originate from one sample sequenced in a study of cytomegalovirus exposure and HLA in healthy donors (dated by TCRdb to the late 2010s). Libraries came from the immunoSEQ multiplex PCR assay. For the multiplex PCR, a mixture combining 60 forward primers for TCR Vbeta segments and 13 reverse primers for TCR Jbeta segments was used. TCRdb obtained this table from immuneACCESS and retained in-frame rearrangements with V and J assigned. These tables miss some clones; where compared with another copy, unresolved V genes account for less than half of the shortfall, and the remainder is unexplained. The sample table shows over 150,000 clones, and around 69% are seen once. The ten largest clones take up over 1.2% of the sample. Sequenced input: PBMCs. The receptors were gathered from a man aged 55 to 70 in good health and CMV-seronegative.

V usage is TRBV5-1 and J usage is TRBJ1-5; D uncertain. With 0 bases removed from V and 1 base from J, the gap between germline ends came to 8 bases. This CDR3 contains 15 residues. The V gene's germline CDR1 is SGHRS and CDR2 YFSETQ. The CDR3 loop is CASSLEPQSNQPQHF. CDR3 coding DNA: TGCGCCAGCAGCTTGGAACCGCAGAGCAATCAGCCCCAGCATTTT.

V usage is TRBV28 and J usage is TRBJ2-3, with 10 positions matching TRBD2. There are 18 residues in the CDR3. Germline trimming cut 3 bases from V and 5 bases from J; bases unmatched to any gene: 14. Per germline, CDR1 MDHEN and CDR2 SYDVKM. The CDR3 spells CASSLASGGAGGGDTQYF. In DNA, the CDR3 is TGTGCCAGCAGTTTGGCGAGCGGGGGGGCCGGGGGAGGAGATACGCAGTATTTT.

This chain connects TRBV9 to TRBJ2-5; TRBD2 matches at 8 bases. Per the germline V gene, CDR1 is SGDLS and CDR2 is YYNGEE. The CDR3 runs 18 residues. V was pared by 0 bases and J by 0 bases, with 10 bases of the junction left unmatched. This CDR3 reads CASSVGLMSGGNQETQYF. CDR3 sequence (DNA): TGTGCCAGCAGCGTAGGCCTTATGAGCGGGGGCAACCAAGAGACCCAGTACTTC.

This clone was found a few times. The V gene is TRBV15, the J gene TRBJ2-7; D might be TRBD2 (5 bases). Germline loops: CDR1 LNHNV, CDR2 YYDKDF (reference sequence). The CDR3 loop spans 15 amino acids. V lost 5 bases to trimming and J lost 0 bases, with 14 bases between them. CDR3 DNA sequence: TGTGCCACCAGCCCGGGGTCCGAAGGCTCCTACGAGCAGTACTTC. Its translation: CATSPGSEGSYEQYF. The whole variable domain, remainder taken from reference TRBV15 and TRBJ2-7, is DAMVIQNPRYQVTQFGKPVTLSCSQTLNHNVMYWYQQKSSQAPKLLFHYYDKDFNNEADTPDNFQSRRPNTSFCFLDIRSPGLGDTAMYLCATSPGSEGSYEQYFGPGTRLTVT.

The CDR3 here is CASSYFFEGEQFF. Written as DNA, the CDR3 is TGTGCCAGCAGTTACTTCTTTGAGGGTGAGCAGTTCTTC. The chain carries TRBV6-5 and TRBJ2-1, with a possible D match to TRBD2 (5 bases). The CDR3 contains 13 residues. V shed 1 base and J shed 9 bases, with 10 bases lying between them. CDR1 and CDR2 from the germline V gene are MNHEY and SVGAGI.

This clone was found a few times. The V gene is TRBV7-7, the J gene TRBJ2-1; 8 positions match TRBD2. After removal of 5 bases from V and 2 bases from J, the junction contained 5 bases not matched to a gene. The CDR3 extends over 15 amino acids. Germline CDR1 SSHAT, CDR2 FNYEAQ (reference sequence). CDR3 DNA: TGTGCCAGCAGCCCAAGCGGGGGAGCCTACAATGAGCAGTTCTTC. It is translated as CASSPSGGAYNEQFF.

The rearrangement links TRBV4-2 to TRBJ1-2; 7 nucleotides line up with TRBD1. V lost 3 bases to trimming and J lost 2 bases; unmatched junction nucleotides: 9. This CDR3 contains 16 residues. From germline, CDR1 is LGHNA and CDR2 YNFKEQ. CDR3 DNA sequence: TGTGCCAGCAGCCAGGACAGGTCCCCGGCCAACTATGGCTACACCTTC. It encodes CASSQDRSPANYGYTF.

The chain uses TRBV11-3 and TRBJ2-3, with a tentative D call TRBD2 (6 bases). The CDR3 has 15 amino acids. The ends were cut back, 5 bases at V and 6 bases at J, with 18 bases in the middle. Germline loops: CDR1 SGHNT, CDR2 YENEEA. Here the CDR3 reads CASSLSSVGGDTQYF. The CDR3 DNA sequence: TGTGCCAGCAGCCTCTCTAGCGTTGGTGGGGATACGCAGTATTTT.

The chain joins TRBV2 to TRBJ1-4, with no clear D. The CDR3 covers 14 residues. The V gene lost 6 bases and the J gene lost 6 bases, with 14 bases spanning the gap. The V gene's germline CDR1 is SNHLY and CDR2 FYNNEI. CDR3 region: CASRREGGYEKLFF. Here the CDR3 DNA reads TGTGCCAGCAGGAGGGAGGGTGGGTATGAAAAACTGTTTTTT.

The chain links TRBV6-1 to TRBJ2-5; D is possibly TRBD2 (5 bases). The J call may not be correct, given that the DNA end is closer to TRBJ2-7. This CDR3 has 16 residues. Germline-derived CDR1 and CDR2 are MNHNS and SASEGT. The CDR3 DNA follows: TGTGCCAGCAGTGAAGCGTCGGGTCAAAGGAGGAGCGAGCAGTACTTC. Translating gives CASSEASGQRRSEQYF.